Below are 21 T cell receptor beta chains sequenced from a single sample in a study of patients and donors after allogeneic stem cell transplantation. TCRdb re-derived calls from the RT-PCR reads in MiXCR, one entry per CDR3 protein. In the table there are fewer than 60,000 distinct CDR3 sequences, 13% of which are singletons. Material for sequencing was blood, either unsorted or a sorted T cell fraction (not recorded which). The source of these receptors is a human donor who was either an allogeneic HSCT recipient or a stem cell or donor lymphocyte infusion donor (not recorded which). It is not recorded whose cells these are; they may come from a transplant donor.

The chain couples TRBV21-1 to TRBJ2-3; the listed D gene, TRBD2, was not tested against the DNA. TRBV21-1 is flagged as a pseudogene. The CDR3 has 17 residues. In DNA form, the CDR3 reads TGTGCCAGCAGCCTCATCAGGCGTTGGAGGCATAAAGATACGCAGTATTTT. Amino acid sequence: CASSLIRRWRHKDTQYF.

This chain uses TRBV18 with TRBJ2-1; D may be TRBD2 (6 bases). Trimming cost V 4 bases and J 0 bases, with 10 bases left between them. The CDR3 runs to 15 residues. CDR1 is KGHSH, CDR2 LQKENI, per germline. CDR3 sequence reads: CASSLTEGSYNEQFF. CDR3 sequence (DNA): TGTGCCAGCTCACTCACGGAGGGCTCCTACAATGAGCAGTTCTTC.

V and J are TRBV7-8 and TRBJ2-3; D remains ambiguous. V shed 0 bases and J shed 0 bases, with 10 bases lying between them. The CDR3 is 16 amino acids. Germline V gene data show CDR1 as SGHVS and CDR2 as FQNEAQ. Here the CDR3 reads CASSLAVHPSTDTQYF. The CDR3 nucleotides are TGTGCCAGCAGCTTAGCTGTCCACCCGAGCACAGATACGCAGTATTTT.

This clonotype appeared a few times. The chain carries TRBV5-6 and TRBJ1-2; D is undetermined. CDR1 is SGHDT and CDR2 is YYEEEE in the germline V gene. V was trimmed by 2 bases and J by 2 bases, leaving 13 bases between them. The CDR3 consists of 15 residues. The CDR3 DNA reads as TGTGCCAGCAGCTTCCAGTATTCGGAGAACTATGGCTACACCTTC. Protein: CASSFQYSENYGYTF.

This chain links TRBV24-1 with TRBJ2-1, with TRBD2 identical over 7 bases. CDR3 length: 16 amino acids. Germline V lookup: CDR1 KGHDR, CDR2 SFDVKD. Trimming removed 4 bases from V and 0 bases from J; junction bases left unmatched: 5. The CDR3: CATSDSAGVSYNEQFF. The DNA for the CDR3 is TGTGCCACCAGTGACTCCGCGGGGGTCTCCTACAATGAGCAGTTCTTC.

This clonotype was seen ten or more times. J is TRBJ1-1 and V is TRBV5-5, with a possible D match to TRBD1 (5 bases). The CDR3 extends over 13 amino acids. Germline-derived CDR1 and CDR2 are SGHKS and YYEKEE (reference sequence). The V gene lost 3 bases and the J gene lost 11 bases, with 17 bases spanning the gap. In nucleotides, the CDR3 is TGTGCCAGCAGCTATACCGGGACCGCAGACGCTTTCTTT. It encodes CASSYTGTADAFF.

This chain links TRBV12-3 or TRBV12-4 with TRBJ2-7, with TRBD2 identical over 8 bases. The CDR3 has 13 residues. The V and J ends lost 3 bases and 6 bases, in that order; junction bases with no gene match: 4. Here the CDR3 reads CASSLIAGFEQYF. For the CDR3, the DNA is TGTGCCAGCAGTTTGATAGCGGGATTCGAGCAGTACTTC.

This clonotype was picked up a small number of times. The chain carries TRBV27 and TRBJ2-7, with 9 bases aligning to TRBD1. Germline V gene data show CDR1 as MNHEY and CDR2 as SMNVEV (reference sequence). Losses at the gene ends were 3 bases for V and 3 bases for J; bases not matched to a gene: 15. This CDR3 comprises 18 residues. The CDR3 sequence: CASSFNAIRGQGYYEQYF. The CDR3 region has the DNA TGTGCCAGCAGTTTTAACGCCATACGGGGACAGGGATACTACGAGCAGTACTTC.

This clonotype was observed many times. V gene TRBV3-1 combines with J gene TRBJ1-5; D may be TRBD1 (5 bases). This CDR3 contains 15 residues. V dropped 0 bases and J dropped 4 bases, with 10 bases sitting between them. CDR1 LGHDT and CDR2 YNNKEL come from the germline V gene (reference sequence). CDR3 bases: TGTGCCAGCAGCCAAGATCTTAAGGGGAATCAGCCCCAGCATTTT. It specifies CASSQDLKGNQPQHF.

This clonotype showed up many times. V gene TRBV11-1 combines with J gene TRBJ1-1; 11 bases match TRBD1. J was trimmed by 4 bases and V by 10 bases; bases with no gene match: 2. This CDR3 has 12 residues. Germline V gene lookup returns CDR1 SGHAT and CDR2 FQDESV (reference sequence). In DNA form, the CDR3 reads TGTGCCACCGGGACAGGGGGCACTGAAGCTTTCTTT. This gives the protein CATGTGGTEAFF.

This clonotype was seen repeatedly, ten times or more. CDR3 in amino acids: CASSLDGVRAQETQYF. The CDR3 nucleotides read TGTGCCAGCAGCTTAGACGGGGTGAGAGCCCAAGAGACCCAGTACTTC. The chain is built from TRBV7-9 and TRBJ2-5; possible D gene TRBD2, 5 bases. This CDR3 spans 16 amino acids. Germline V gene sequence: CDR1 SEHNR, CDR2 FQNEAQ (reference sequence). The V and J ends lost 1 base and 1 base respectively, with 13 bases between them.

The table lists this clonotype with many counts. V and J are TRBV9 and TRBJ1-3; D gene ambiguous. The ends were cut back, 0 bases at V and 0 bases at J, with 16 bases in the middle. Germline CDR1 SGDLS, CDR2 YYNGEE. The CDR3 runs to 18 residues. CDR3 protein: CASSVAGIQDLSGNTIYF. CDR3 bases: TGTGCCAGCAGCGTAGCTGGCATCCAGGACCTCTCTGGAAACACCATATATTTT. The full variable domain, in which reference TRBV9 and TRBJ1-3 provide the parts outside the CDR3, is DSGVTQTPKHLITATGQRVTLRCSPRSGDLSVYWYQQSLDQGLQFLIQYYNGEERAKGNILERFSAQQFPDLHSELNLSSLELGDSALYFCASSVAGIQDLSGNTIYFGEGSWLTVV.

This clonotype was counted at least ten times. This chain joins TRBV25-1 and TRBJ1-2, with D possibly matching TRBD1 (5 bases). The germline V gene encodes CDR1 MGHDK and CDR2 SYGVNS. Trimming took 1 base from V and 3 from J, leaving 9 bases between them. The CDR3 covers 14 residues. CDR3 sequence: CASSEFGGDYGYTF. The CDR3 DNA sequence: TGTGCCAGCAGTGAATTTGGGGGGGACTATGGCTACACCTTC.

This clonotype was seen ten or more times. CDR3 amino acids: CSVSKGGNYGYTF. DNA for the CDR3: TGCAGCGTCTCCAAAGGGGGGAACTATGGCTACACCTTC. The chain is built from TRBV29-1 and TRBJ1-2, with D perhaps matching TRBD1 (6 bases). Germline V gene data show CDR1 as SQVTM and CDR2 as ANQGSEA. The CDR3 loop spans 13 amino acids. Trimming left V 6 bases short and J 2 bases short, with 13 bases between.

J is TRBJ2-1 and V is TRBV5-5; 9 positions agree with TRBD1. CDR1 is SGHKS, CDR2 YYEKEE, per germline (reference sequence). Germline trimming cut 2 bases from V and 4 bases from J; bases unmatched to any gene: 4. This CDR3 region has 15 residues. Here the CDR3 reads CASSFGTGFYNEQFF. DNA for the CDR3: TGTGCCAGCAGCTTTGGGACAGGGTTTTACAATGAGCAGTTCTTC.

The V and J genes are TRBV2 and TRBJ2-1; 9 positions agree with TRBD1. The CDR3 sequence is 15 residues long. J lost 5 bases, V lost 4 bases, and 6 bases had no gene match. CDR1 and CDR2 (germline): SNHLY, FYNNEI. In DNA form, the CDR3 reads TGTGCCAGCAGTGTTGGGACAGGGAACCACAATGAGCAGTTCTTC. It translates to CASSVGTGNHNEQFF.

Here the CDR3 reads CARPSGQETQYF. DNA of the CDR3: TGTGCCAGGCCTTCGGGGCAAGAGACCCAGTACTTC. The V gene is TRBV21-1, the J gene TRBJ2-5. TRBV21-1 is annotated as a pseudogene. The CDR3 spans 12 residues.

This clonotype was detected a few times. The CDR3 reads CASSLVPQETQYF. The CDR3 nucleotides are TGTGCCAGCAGTTTAGTCCCTCAAGAGACCCAGTACTTC. This chain links TRBV12-3 or TRBV12-4 with TRBJ2-5; no clear D gene. The CDR3 consists of 13 residues. Deletions cut 1 base from V and 2 bases from J, with 5 bases between.

This clonotype was recorded a few times. V usage is TRBV10-3 and J usage is TRBJ1-1; TRBD1 aligns across 9 bases. Germline V gene data show CDR1 as ENHRY and CDR2 as SYGVKD. This CDR3 is built from 13 residues. J gave up 2 bases and V 9 bases, and 4 bases lay outside the gene matches. CDR3 protein: CAIGGQGNTEAFF. CDR3 DNA: TGTGCCATTGGGGGACAGGGAAACACTGAAGCTTTCTTT.

Remarks on this clonotype: The conserved final phenylalanine or tryptophan is absent from the CDR3, which likely points to a read error. This chain uses TRBV14 with TRBJ1-3; tentative D call: TRBD1 (6 bases). The CDR3 sequence is 17 residues long. The V and J ends lost 2 bases and 0 bases respectively, with 14 bases between them. The germline gives CDR1 SGHDN, CDR2 FVKESK. The CDR3 DNA is TGTGCCAGCAGCCAACAGGGGCACCTCGACTCTGGAAACACCATATATTTG. It translates to CASSQQGHLDSGNTIYL.

This chain links TRBV27 with TRBJ2-1; a possible D gene is TRBD1 (6 bases). Germline CDR1 is MNHEY and CDR2 is SMNVEV (reference sequence). The CDR3 runs to 15 residues. V was pared by 3 bases and J by 7 bases, with 16 bases between. CDR3 residues: CASSFDGQFWNEQFF. Written as DNA, the CDR3 is TGTGCCAGCAGTTTCGACGGACAGTTTTGGAATGAGCAGTTCTTC.